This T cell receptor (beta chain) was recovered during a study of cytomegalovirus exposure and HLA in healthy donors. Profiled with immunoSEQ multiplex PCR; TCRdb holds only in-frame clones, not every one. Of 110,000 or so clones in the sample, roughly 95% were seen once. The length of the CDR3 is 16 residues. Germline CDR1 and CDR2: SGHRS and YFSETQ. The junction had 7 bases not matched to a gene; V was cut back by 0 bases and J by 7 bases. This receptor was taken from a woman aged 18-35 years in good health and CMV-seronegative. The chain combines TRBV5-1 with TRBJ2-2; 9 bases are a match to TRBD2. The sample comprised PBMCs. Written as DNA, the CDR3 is TGCGCCAGCAGCTTGGAGCGGGGGGCCCTCAGCGGGGAGCTGTTTTTT. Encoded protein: CASSLERGALSGELFF.